A single sample is the source of the 21 T cell receptor beta chains below, sequenced in a study of shared clonotypes between healthy human individuals. Measured with immunoSEQ multiplex PCR; TCRdb has only the in-frame clones, and not every one. Found here are more than 2,000,000 clones, roughly nine tenths of them singletons; the top ten hold around 0.15%. Sequencing was performed on naive CD4+ T cells sorted from blood. The subset: CD45RA+ positively selected. The receptors were gathered from a man aged 18 to 30 in good health.

The chain couples TRBV5-1 to TRBJ2-1, with D hard to call. The V gene lost 3 bases and the J gene lost 4 bases, with 8 bases spanning the gap. Germline CDR1 SGHRS, CDR2 YFSETQ. The CDR3 spans 13 residues. CDR3 in amino acids: CASSSKAYNEQFF. The CDR3 DNA reads TGCGCCAGCAGCTCCAAAGCGTACAATGAGCAGTTCTTC.

This clone was picked up one time. Germline and junction disagree at one end, which may indicate a read error. The genes are TRBV6-5 and TRBJ1-2; 7 nucleotides match TRBD1. The germline CDR1 and CDR2 sequences are MNHEY and SVGAGI. CDR3 size: 13 residues. The CDR3 DNA reads as TGTGCCAGCAGTTACACCGACAGGGTATCCCTTTTCTTC. Residues: CASSYTDRVSLFF.

The rearrangement joins TRBV7-9 to TRBJ2-1; D call uncertain. V was cut by 3 bases and J by 1 base, with 13 bases left in between. The CDR3 has 16 residues. The germline V gene encodes CDR1 SEHNR and CDR2 FQNEAQ (reference sequence). CDR3 protein: CASSFQGRLSYNEQFF. CDR3 in DNA: TGTGCCAGCAGCTTCCAAGGCAGGCTTTCCTACAATGAGCAGTTCTTC.

The chain employs TRBV5-1 and TRBJ1-5; no firm D call. Germline assignment: CDR1 SGHRS and CDR2 YFSETQ. This CDR3 has 13 amino acids. Trimming pared 6 bases from V and 7 bases from J, leaving 14 bases between. CDR3 sequence: CASTLEGGQPQHF. CDR3 DNA: TGCGCCAGCACCCTCGAGGGCGGCCAGCCCCAGCATTTT.

About this clone itself: The same CDR3 also results from other DNA sequences found in this sample. The chain uses TRBV9 and TRBJ2-3; D is unclear. This CDR3 has 15 residues. The germline CDR1 and CDR2 sequences are SGDLS and YYNGEE. V was trimmed by 0 bases and J by 2 bases, leaving 10 bases between them. The CDR3 DNA follows: TGTGCCAGCAGCGTAGCTGTGGGATCCACAGATACGCAGTATTTT. Residues: CASSVAVGSTDTQYF.

The chain employs TRBV7-8 and TRBJ1-4, with D perhaps matching TRBD1 (5 bases). The CDR3 totals 19 residues. CDR1 is SGHVS and CDR2 is FQNEAQ in the germline V gene. V lost 2 bases, J lost 0 bases, and 19 bases lay in between. CDR3 nucleotides: TGTGCCAGCAGCTTACGGTTCGGGACGAAGCTTACAACTAATGAAAAACTGTTTTTT. The encoded protein is CASSLRFGTKLTTNEKLFF.

The chain couples TRBV28 to TRBJ1-6, with a weak D call TRBD1 (5 bases). Germline lookup yields CDR1 MDHEN and CDR2 SYDVKM. The CDR3 spans 13 residues. Trimming shortened V by 7 bases and J by 11 bases, and 15 bases separated the two germline ends. The CDR3 sequence is CASTPRWGAPLHF. DNA for the CDR3: TGTGCCAGCACTCCCCGGTGGGGGGCACCCCTCCACTTT.

This chain joins TRBV2 and TRBJ2-2; D remains unclear. V lost 3 bases, J lost 6 bases, and 11 bases lay in between. CDR3 length: 14 residues. Germline CDR1 and CDR2: SNHLY and FYNNEI. The CDR3 loop reads CASSDDVVSGELFF. CDR3 sequence (DNA): TGTGCCAGCAGTGACGACGTGGTCTCCGGGGAGCTGTTTTTT.

The rearrangement uses TRBV5-6 and TRBJ2-7; maybe TRBD2 (6 bases). Per the germline V gene, CDR1 is SGHDT and CDR2 is YYEEEE. Between the trimmed V and J ends, which lost 3 bases and 7 bases, there was a span of 17 bases. The CDR3 runs 14 residues. DNA for the CDR3: TGTGCCAGCAGCTGGGGGACGGGGACTGATGAGCAGTACTTC. This gives the protein CASSWGTGTDEQYF.

The gene calls are TRBV11-2 and TRBJ2-7; tentative D call: TRBD1 (6 bases). Looked up from germline, CDR1 is SGHAT and CDR2 is FQNNGV. Trimming left V 1 base short and J 9 bases short, with 7 bases between. The CDR3 loop spans 11 amino acids. CDR3 sequence (DNA): TGTGCCAGCAGCTTAGGAGGGGGGCAGTACTTC. It codes for CASSLGGGQYF.

Only one count was recorded for this clone. The chain joins TRBV27 to TRBJ1-5, with a weak D call TRBD1 (6 bases). The CDR3 length is 15 residues. V dropped 6 bases and J dropped 0 bases, with 12 bases sitting between them. Germline V gives CDR1 MNHEY, CDR2 SMNVEV (reference sequence). CDR3 coding DNA: TGTGCCAGCAGGGCCGGGACATATAGCAATCAGCCCCAGCATTTT. Amino acid sequence: CASRAGTYSNQPQHF.

The chain employs TRBV13 and TRBJ1-3, with D maybe TRBD1 (5 bases). CDR1 is PRHDT and CDR2 is FYEKMQ in the germline V gene (reference sequence). CDR3 size: 12 residues. Trimming cost V 2 bases and J 8 bases, with 7 bases left between them. This chain's CDR3 is CASSLRGHTIYF. Here the CDR3 DNA reads TGTGCCAGCAGCTTAAGGGGACACACCATATATTTT.

CDR3: CASSRPGGGGNTIYF. CDR3 sequence (DNA): TGCGCCAGCAGCCGGCCCGGGGGGGGTGGAAACACCATATATTTT. The chain couples TRBV4-1 to TRBJ1-3; D possibly corresponds to TRBD1 (5 bases). CDR1 is MGHRA, CDR2 YSYEKL, per germline. V lost 4 bases, J lost 3 bases, and 13 bases lay in between. The CDR3 is made up of 15 amino acids.

The genes are TRBV5-5 and TRBJ2-2; TRBD1 agrees at 8 bases. V gave up 3 bases and J gave up 2 bases; unmatched junction bases: 3. The CDR3 totals 15 residues. Germline CDR1 is SGHKS and CDR2 is YYEKEE (reference sequence). The CDR3, as DNA: TGTGCCAGCAGCTCCGGACAGGGTAACACCGGGGAGCTGTTTTTT. This gives the protein CASSSGQGNTGELFF.

This chain joins TRBV30 and TRBJ2-2, with 9 bases identical to TRBD2. Per germline, CDR1 GTSNPN and CDR2 SVGIG (reference sequence). V shed 4 bases, J shed 1 base, and the junction held 10 bases outside the gene matches. The CDR3 has 17 amino acids. CDR3 region: CAWKFLAGRGNTGELFF. The CDR3, as DNA: TGTGCCTGGAAATTCCTAGCGGGGAGGGGGAACACCGGGGAGCTGTTTTTT.

The rearrangement joins TRBV9 to TRBJ2-1; D is undetermined. V lost 0 bases to trimming and J lost 4 bases, with 8 bases between them. Germline CDR1 is SGDLS and CDR2 is YYNGEE. There are 14 residues in the CDR3. For the CDR3, the DNA is TGTGCCAGCAGCGTAGTGGATACGTACAATGAGCAGTTCTTC. This gives the protein CASSVVDTYNEQFF.

The V gene is TRBV5-4, the J gene TRBJ2-7; D gene ambiguous. V was pared by 3 bases and J by 3 bases, with 7 bases between. Looked up from germline, CDR1 is SGHNT and CDR2 is YYREEE (reference sequence). This CDR3 has 12 amino acids. The CDR3 DNA reads TGTGCCAGCAGCTCACTTAACTACGAGCAGTACTTC. Translating it yields CASSSLNYEQYF.

This sequence joins TRBV20-1 and TRBJ2-4; the D is unclear. The CDR3 extends over 11 amino acids. The germline CDR1 and CDR2 sequences are DFQATT and SNEGSKA (reference sequence). V was cut by 1 base and J by 8 bases, with 6 bases left in between. DNA of the CDR3: TGCAGTGCTAGAGCTATAGACATTCAGTACTTC. This gives the protein CSARAIDIQYF.

The count of this clone is one. The rearrangement links TRBV5-1 to TRBJ2-2; unclear D gene. The germline V and J ends were trimmed by 1 base and 4 bases, with 14 bases remaining between them. The length of the CDR3 is 16 residues. Germline assignment: CDR1 SGHRS and CDR2 YFSETQ. This CDR3 reads CASSLRSLDGTGELFF. For the CDR3, the DNA is TGCGCCAGCAGCTTGAGGTCGCTAGATGGCACCGGGGAGCTGTTTTTT. Full variable domain (remainder filled in from reference TRBV5-1 and TRBJ2-2): KAGVTQTPRYLIKTRGQQVTLSCSPISGHRSVSWYQQTPGQGLQFLFEYFSETQRNKGNFPGRFSGRQFSNSRSEMNVSTLELGDSALYLCASSLRSLDGTGELFFGEGSRLTVL.

This chain connects TRBV27 to TRBJ1-2; a possible D gene is TRBD1 (6 bases). The CDR3 sequence is 13 residues long. V was clipped by 6 bases and J by 4 bases, with 12 bases between them. Germline V CDR1 and CDR2: MNHEY, SMNVEV (reference sequence). CDR3: CASSLQGLYGYTF. CDR3 DNA sequence: TGTGCCAGCAGCTTACAGGGACTCTATGGCTACACCTTC.

The chain joins TRBV4-1 to TRBJ2-2; 7 bases fit TRBD2. Germline V gene lookup returns CDR1 MGHRA and CDR2 YSYEKL. This CDR3 spans 16 amino acids. V was clipped by 7 bases and J by 1 base; unmatched bases: 9. CDR3 in DNA: TGCGCCAGCAAAGGGCAAGCGGGGATGAACACCGGGGAGCTGTTTTTT. Amino acids: CASKGQAGMNTGELFF.